This entry lists 5 T cell receptor beta chains sequenced from one sample in a study of shared clonotypes between healthy human individuals. Sequenced by immunoSEQ multiplex PCR; TCRdb stores in-frame clones only, minus some. The sample lists 740,000 or so clones, about three quarters seen once, with around 2% in the top ten. Sequencing used memory CD4+ T cells sorted from blood. Subset given: CD45RA-negative fraction. The source is a woman aged 25-40 years in good health.

The chain carries TRBV19 and TRBJ2-2, with 9 bases lining up with TRBD2. Germline CDR1 is LNHDA and CDR2 is SQIVND (reference sequence). CDR3 size: 17 residues. V shed 6 bases and J 2 bases; nucleotides not matched to a gene: 10. The CDR3 protein is CASSARVLAGNTGELFF. The CDR3 nucleotides are TGTGCCAGTAGCGCCCGGGTCCTAGCGGGAAACACCGGGGAGCTGTTTTTT.

This clone was detected a few times. The J gene is TRBJ2-7, the V gene TRBV18, with D perhaps being TRBD1 or TRBD2 (5 bases each). V was cut by 4 bases and J by 2 bases, with 12 bases left in between. Germline V gene lookup returns CDR1 KGHSH and CDR2 LQKENI. This CDR3 is 14 amino acids long. The CDR3 here is CASSHRDGTYEQYF. Here the CDR3 DNA reads TGTGCCAGCTCACATAGGGACGGTACCTACGAGCAGTACTTC.

The V call is TRBV28, the J call TRBJ2-7; D remains unclear. In germline, CDR1 is MDHEN, CDR2 SYDVKM. The CDR3 runs to 12 residues. V gave up 5 bases and J gave up 0 bases, with 5 bases separating them. The CDR3: CASSTSSYEQYF. The CDR3 DNA sequence: TGTGCCAGCAGTACGAGCTCCTACGAGCAGTACTTC.

This clone was seen only a few times. The J gene is TRBJ1-2, the V gene TRBV2; 7 bases agree with TRBD1. This CDR3 contains 13 residues. Trimming removed 4 bases from V and 2 bases from J; junction bases left unmatched: 1. Germline V gene data show CDR1 as SNHLY and CDR2 as FYNNEI. In DNA form, the CDR3 reads TGTGCCAGCAGTGTACAGGGGAACTATGGCTACACCTTC. It specifies CASSVQGNYGYTF.

This chain uses TRBV2 with TRBJ2-4; TRBD2 agrees at 7 bases. CDR1 and CDR2 (germline): SNHLY, FYNNEI. The CDR3 has 16 amino acids. V gave up 5 bases and J gave up 0 bases; unmatched junction bases: 7. The CDR3 loop reads CASSLLASIAKNIQYF. The CDR3 DNA reads TGTGCCAGCAGTCTACTAGCGTCAATAGCCAAAAACATTCAGTACTTC.